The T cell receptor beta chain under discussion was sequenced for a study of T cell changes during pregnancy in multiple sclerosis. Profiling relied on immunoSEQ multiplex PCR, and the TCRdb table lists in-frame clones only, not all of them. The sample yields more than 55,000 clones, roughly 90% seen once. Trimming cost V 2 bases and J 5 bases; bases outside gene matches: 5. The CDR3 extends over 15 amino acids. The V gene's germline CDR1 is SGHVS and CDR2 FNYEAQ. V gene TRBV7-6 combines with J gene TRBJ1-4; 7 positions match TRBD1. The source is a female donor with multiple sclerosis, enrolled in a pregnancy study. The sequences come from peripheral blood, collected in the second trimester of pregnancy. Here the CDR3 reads CASSLLTGLNEKLFF. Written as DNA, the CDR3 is TGTGCCAGCAGCTTATTGACAGGGTTAAATGAAAAACTGTTTTTT.